This TCR beta chain came from a study of spatial heterogeneity in lung cancer. Study observations and caveats: Intratumoral expanded alpha and beta TCR counts were found to track tumor mutation counts.

Ten or more counts support this clonotype. What it recognizes is unknown. Time point of the sample: sample taken at primary tumor resection. Whole RNA came from tumor, nontumor lung or frozen PBMC and was sequenced without being sorted. TCRdb independently ran MiXCR on the 5' RACE reads; one entry per CDR3 protein. In the table there are roughly 5,700 distinct CDR3 sequences, around 7.7% of which are singletons. CDR3 size: 16 residues. Trimming took 5 bases from V and 2 from J, leaving 16 bases between them. Germline CDR1 SGHTA, CDR2 FQGNSA. This chain links TRBV7-2 with TRBJ2-1, with a tentative D call TRBD2 (6 bases). The material sequenced was lung tumor tissue, taken at surgery. This TCR came from a female donor with early-stage non-small cell lung cancer. The chain's CDR3 is CASSRVGGAAYNEQFF. CDR3 DNA sequence: TGTGCCAGCAGCCGCGTCGGGGGTGCGGCCTACAATGAGCAGTTCTTC.